These 11 T cell receptor beta chains were sequenced from one sample in a study of cytomegalovirus exposure and HLA in healthy donors. In the PCR, 60 Vbeta and 13 Jbeta primers were used. TCRdb's copy holds only in-frame clones and misses some; the assay was immunoSEQ multiplex PCR. This sample yields about 190,000 clones, of which 81% are seen a single time; approximately 2% belongs to the top ten. Sequencing input: PBMCs. The source is a man between 18 and 35 years old in good health and CMV-seronegative.

The chain links TRBV6-6 to TRBJ2-1; possibly TRBD2 for D (6 bases). With 6 bases removed from V and 6 bases from J, the gap between germline ends came to 18 bases. CDR3 length: 15 residues. The germline V gene encodes CDR1 MNHNY and CDR2 SVGAGI (reference sequence). This CDR3 is CASREGLGRFNEQFF. In nucleotides, the CDR3 is TGTGCCAGCAGGGAGGGGTTAGGGAGGTTCAATGAGCAGTTCTTC.

The V call is TRBV7-8, the J call TRBJ2-3, with D tentatively TRBD2 (5 bases). The V gene's germline CDR1 is SGHVS and CDR2 FQNEAQ. The germline V and J ends were trimmed by 3 bases and 0 bases, with 16 bases remaining between them. CDR3 size: 17 residues. This CDR3 reads CASSFPSIPTSTDTQYF. CDR3 coding DNA: TGTGCCAGCAGCTTCCCTAGCATACCCACTAGCACAGATACGCAGTATTTT.

The chain couples TRBV7-2 to TRBJ1-2; unclear D gene. The V end was cut by 4 bases, the J end by 0 bases, with 6 bases between. CDR1 SGHTA and CDR2 FQGNSA come from the germline V gene. The CDR3 covers 13 residues. This CDR3 reads CASSSTANYGYTF. Written as DNA, the CDR3 is TGTGCCAGCAGCTCCACAGCTAACTATGGCTACACCTTC.

The chain carries TRBV5-1 and TRBJ1-1; 7 positions agree with TRBD1. The CDR3 has 13 residues. V trimming: 1 base; J trimming: 4 bases; junction bases outside the gene matches: 1. Looked up from germline, CDR1 is SGHRS and CDR2 is YFSETQ. The CDR3 DNA follows: TGCGCCAGCAGCTTGCAGGGGGGCACTGAAGCTTTCTTT. This sequence encodes CASSLQGGTEAFF.

The chain couples TRBV11-3 to TRBJ2-2, with 7 nucleotides matching TRBD1. Germline V gene sequence: CDR1 SGHNT, CDR2 YENEEA. The CDR3 length is 15 residues. The V and J ends lost 0 bases and 5 bases, in that order; junction bases with no gene match: 3. The CDR3 DNA sequence: TGTGCCAGCAGCTTAGAGACAGGGACGACCGGGGAGCTGTTTTTT. Translation: CASSLETGTTGELFF.

V is TRBV15 and J is TRBJ1-1; a weak D match, TRBD1 (6 bases). This CDR3 spans 16 amino acids. Germline CDR1 LNHNV, CDR2 YYDKDF (reference sequence). V shed 0 bases and J shed 0 bases, with 11 bases lying between them. The CDR3 protein is CATSRDGRGMNTEAFF. As DNA, the CDR3 is TGTGCCACCAGCAGAGATGGCAGGGGCATGAACACTGAAGCTTTCTTT.

This chain uses TRBV7-9 with TRBJ1-2; D remains ambiguous. This CDR3 comprises 13 residues. V was cut by 3 bases and J by 10 bases, with 15 bases left in between. From germline, CDR1 is SEHNR and CDR2 FQNEAQ (reference sequence). In nucleotides, the CDR3 is TGTGCCAGCAGCTTTCGGGGAAGAGGCGACTACACCTTC. Protein: CASSFRGRGDYTF.

This clone has a handful of counts. The genes are TRBV5-6 and TRBJ1-5; 9 bases line up with TRBD1. CDR1 SGHDT and CDR2 YYEEEE come from the germline V gene. V shed 4 bases and J 3 bases; nucleotides not matched to a gene: 8. The CDR3 is made up of 16 amino acids. CDR3 DNA: TGTGCCAGCAGCACTACCGGGACAGGGTACAATCAGCCCCAGCATTTT. Its translation is CASSTTGTGYNQPQHF.

This chain joins TRBV4-1 and TRBJ1-2; TRBD1 is a possible D gene (6 bases). V lost 5 bases to trimming and J lost 6 bases, with 16 bases between them. CDR3 size: 14 residues. Germline values: CDR1 MGHRA, CDR2 YSYEKL. CDR3 residues: CASSYPGGADGYTF. CDR3 nucleotide sequence: TGCGCCAGCAGCTATCCGGGGGGGGCGGATGGCTACACCTTC.

The sample holds one count of this clone. This same CDR3 is encoded by further DNA sequences in the sample. The V call is TRBV7-2, the J call TRBJ2-7; D unresolved. The CDR3 runs 12 residues. Between the trimmed V and J ends, which lost 5 bases and 0 bases, there was a span of 5 bases. Germline values: CDR1 SGHTA, CDR2 FQGNSA. The CDR3 protein is CASSPSSYEQYF. CDR3 nucleotide sequence: TGTGCCAGCAGCCCTAGCTCCTACGAGCAGTACTTC. The whole variable domain, filled in from reference TRBV7-2 and TRBJ2-7, reads GAGVSQSPSNKVTEKGKDVELRCDPISGHTALYWYRQSLGQGLEFLIYFQGNSAPDKSGLPSDRFSAERTGGSVSTLTIQRTQQEDSAVYLCASSPSSYEQYFGPGTRLTVT.

J is TRBJ2-7 and V is TRBV6-5; 10 bases match TRBD2. The germline V gene has CDR1 MNHEY and CDR2 SVGAGI. The CDR3 contains 13 residues. V lost 6 bases and J lost 6; bases outside the gene matches: 5. The CDR3 here is CASRSGGAGEQYF. Here the CDR3 DNA reads TGTGCCAGCAGGAGCGGGGGGGCCGGCGAGCAGTACTTC.